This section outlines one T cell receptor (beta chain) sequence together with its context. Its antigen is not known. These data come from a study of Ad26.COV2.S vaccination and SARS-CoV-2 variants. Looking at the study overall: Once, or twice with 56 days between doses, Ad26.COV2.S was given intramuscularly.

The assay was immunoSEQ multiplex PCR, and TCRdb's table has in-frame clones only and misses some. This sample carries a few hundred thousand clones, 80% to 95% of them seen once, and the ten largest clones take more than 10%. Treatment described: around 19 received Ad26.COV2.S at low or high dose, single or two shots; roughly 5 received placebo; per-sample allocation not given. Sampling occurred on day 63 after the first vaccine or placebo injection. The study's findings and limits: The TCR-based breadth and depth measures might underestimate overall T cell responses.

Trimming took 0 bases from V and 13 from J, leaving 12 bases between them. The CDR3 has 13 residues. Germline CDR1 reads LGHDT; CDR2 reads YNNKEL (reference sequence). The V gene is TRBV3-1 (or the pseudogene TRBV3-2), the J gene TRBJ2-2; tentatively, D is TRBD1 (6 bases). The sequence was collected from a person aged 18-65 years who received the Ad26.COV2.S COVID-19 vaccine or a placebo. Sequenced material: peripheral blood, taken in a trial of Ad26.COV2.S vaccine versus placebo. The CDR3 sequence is CASSQEGQGTLFF. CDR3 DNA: TGTGCCAGCAGCCAAGAAGGGCAGGGGACGCTGTTTTTT.